This T cell receptor (beta chain) originates from a study of T cell changes during pregnancy in multiple sclerosis. There are a few counts of this clone. The length of the CDR3 is 15 residues. V was clipped by 6 bases and J by 2 bases; unmatched bases: 8. From germline, CDR1 is SEHNR and CDR2 FQNEAQ (reference sequence). Repertoires were generated with immunoSEQ multiplex PCR, while TCRdb's copy carries only in-frame clones and drops some. The table includes 70,000 to 90,000 clones, roughly nine tenths detected once. The sample here was PBMCs, taken in the first trimester of pregnancy. The source is a female donor in good health, serving as a control in a pregnancy study. Some clones in this sample may be carry-over from other donors' samples. This rearrangement joins TRBV7-9 to TRBJ2-3; TRBD1 matches 7 bases. CDR3 nucleotide sequence: TGTGCCAGCAGACACACAGGGGCCCACACAGATACGCAGTATTTT. Its translation: CASRHTGAHTDTQYF.